These T cell receptor beta chains were read from a single sample in a study of blood T cell repertoires in COVID-19. Measured with immunoSEQ multiplex PCR; TCRdb has only the in-frame clones, and not every one. The table shows around 97,000 clones, with about 90% occurring only once. The material sequenced was peripheral blood. Every receptor here comes from a human donor in a cohort sampled during active COVID-19. Each CDR3 is given with its conserved first and last residue. Each record gives: CDR3 length, D gene, clone size, V gene, J gene, CDR3 DNA, CDR3 protein. D genes are given only for firm matches. The listing skips clone size in some rows; elsewhere it reads once, few, many or a size class.

14	NA	NA	TRBV19	TRBJ2-1	TGTGCCAGTAAGGATAGCTCGGGTTACAATGAGCAGTTCTTC	CASKDSSGYNEQFF
15	TRBD1	NA	TRBV3-1/TRBV3-2	TRBJ2-1	TGTGCCAGCAGCGCGGGACAGGGAACGAGCGATGAGCAGTTCTTC	CASSAGQGTSDEQFF
17	TRBD1	NA	TRBV28	TRBJ1-2	TGTGCCAGCAGTTCCAGACCGGGACAGGGGAAGGACTATGGCTACACCTTC	CASSSRPGQGKDYGYTF
15	NA	NA	TRBV18	TRBJ1-1	TGTGCCAGCTCATCTCCGACAGCCTTGAACACTGAAGCTTTCTTT	CASSSPTALNTEAFF
15	TRBD1	NA	TRBV11-2	TRBJ2-7	TGTGCCAGCAGCTTAGGCCCAGGGGGCAGTTACGAGCAGTACTTC	CASSLGPGGSYEQYF
13	TRBD1	NA	TRBV7-2	TRBJ1-1	TGTGCCAGCAGCCAAGGACAGGGCACTGAAGCTTTCTTT	CASSQGQGTEAFF
13	NA	NA	TRBV2	TRBJ1-1	TGTGCCAGCAGGCGGGTTTTGAACACTGAAGCTTTCTTT	CASRRVLNTEAFF
15	TRBD1	NA	TRBV9	TRBJ2-3	TGTGCCAGCAGTGAAGGACAGGGGGCGAGGGATACGCAGTATTTT	CASSEGQGARDTQYF
15	TRBD1	NA	TRBV24-1	TRBJ1-1	TGTGCCACCAGTGGGGGACAGGAGGGAGTTGAGGGAGCTTTCTTT	CATSGGQEGVEGAFF
15	NA	NA	TRBV18	TRBJ1-1	TGTGCCAGCTCACCAACTACTGGGAGGAACACTGAAGCTTTCTTT	CASSPTTGRNTEAFF
16	TRBD2	many	TRBV7-2	TRBJ2-5	TGTGCCAGCAGCTCTCACCGACTAGCGGCACAAGAGACCCAGTACTTC	CASSSHRLAAQETQYF
16	TRBD2	NA	TRBV2	TRBJ2-3	TGTGCCAGCAGTGAAGCGTGGCTAGCGGGGTCAGATACGCAGTATTTT	CASSEAWLAGSDTQYF
19	TRBD1	NA	TRBV3-1/TRBV3-2	TRBJ1-3	TGTGCCAGCAGTCAGTCCCGGGACAGTTTTTCGAGCTCTGGAAACACCATATATTTT	CASSQSRDSFSSSGNTIYF
14	TRBD2	NA	TRBV6-5	TRBJ2-1	TGTGCCAGCAGAACTAGCGGGCCTAACAATGAGCAGTTCTTC	CASRTSGPNNEQFF
20	TRBD2	NA	TRBV28	TRBJ2-1	TGTGCCAGCAGTCGACTCCGGGACACATATCTAGCGGGAGCCTACAATGAGCAGTTCTTC	CASSRLRDTYLAGAYNEQFF
14	TRBD1	NA	TRBV9	TRBJ1-5	TGTGCCAGCAGCGGGACAGGGGGCAATCAGCCCCAGCATTTT	CASSGTGGNQPQHF
17	NA	NA	TRBV28	TRBJ1-5	TGTGCCAGTCACCCGGGACAATGGCTTGACGGCAATCAGCCCCAGCATTTT	CASHPGQWLDGNQPQHF
13	TRBD1	NA	TRBV6-5	TRBJ2-5	TGTGCCAGCGTAGGGGGCTGGGGGGAGACCCAGTACTTC	CASVGGWGETQYF
15	NA	NA	TRBV5-4	TRBJ2-7	TGTGCCAGCAGCTTGGAAATCGGCCAGTCTAGGGAGCAGTACTTC	CASSLEIGQSREQYF
18	NA	NA	TRBV1	TRBJ2-1	TGCACCAGCAGCCAAAGAACTAGCGGGGGTAGCCCCTACAATGAGCAGTTCTTC	CTSSQRTSGGSPYNEQFF
16	NA	NA	TRBV23-1	TRBJ1-5	TGCGCCAGCAGCATGGCGGGACTTAGTAACGGTCAGCCCCAGCATTTT	CASSMAGLSNGQPQHF
12	TRBD2	NA	TRBV5-5	TRBJ2-1	TGTGCCAGCAGCTCCATAGCGGGAGCGTGGTTCTTC	CASSSIAGAWFF
11	NA	once	TRBV20-1	TRBJ1-2	TGCAGTGCCCGGCGGGGGTTCGGCTACACCTTC	CSARRGFGYTF
13	NA	NA	TRBV24-1	TRBJ1-5	TGTGCCACCGAGGATGACAGCAATCAGCCCCAGCATTTT	CATEDDSNQPQHF
16	TRBD2	NA	TRBV3-1/TRBV3-2	TRBJ2-5	TGTGCCAGCTACCCTTATGGTAGCGGGGTCGGTGAGACCCAGTACTTC	CASYPYGSGVGETQYF
14	NA	NA	TRBV7-9	TRBJ2-3	TGTGCCAGCAGCACCAGGGGAGACACAGATACGCAGTATTTT	CASSTRGDTDTQYF
13	TRBD1	NA	TRBV29-1	TRBJ1-5	TGCAGCGTGGCGGACAGGTTCGATCAGCCCCAGCATTTT	CSVADRFDQPQHF
15	TRBD1	NA	TRBV24-1	TRBJ2-5	TGTGCCACCAGTGATTCCGGGACAGGGCAAGAGACCCAGTACTTC	CATSDSGTGQETQYF
17	TRBD2	few	TRBV28	TRBJ2-5	TGTGCCAGCACCTCTACGGGACTAGCGGGAGTAGGAGAGACCCAGTACTTC	CASTSTGLAGVGETQYF